This is a list of T cell receptor beta chains from one sample in a study of regulatory T cells in long-lasting Graves disease. TCRdb ran MiXCR on the multiplex PCR reads and lists one entry per CDR3 protein. The sample shows fewer than 450,000 distinct CDR3 sequences, 23% of them seen only once. The sequencing used peripheral blood mononuclear cells (PBMCs), collected when the disease was refractory, from a patient treated with antithyroid drugs. These receptors were collected from a female donor with Graves disease. Both conserved end residues are part of each CDR3. Each record gives: V gene, clone size, CDR3 length, J gene, D gene, CDR3 protein, CDR3 DNA. The D gene is left open where the match is weak. Clone size is not always given. Where it is, it says once, few, many or a class for expanded clones.

>TRBV12-3/TRBV12-4|many|14|TRBJ2-2|-
CASSPRGGTGELFF
TGTGCCAGCAGCCCGCGTGGGGGAACCGGGGAGCTGTTTTTT
>TRBV19|-|14|TRBJ1-2|-
CASSILGGNYGYTF
TGTGCCAGTAGTATACTAGGAGGGAACTATGGCTACACCTTC
>TRBV5-1|-|14|TRBJ2-1|TRBD1
CASSFGTAYNEQFF
TGCGCCAGCAGCTTCGGGACAGCCTACAATGAGCAGTTCTTC
>TRBV3-1|-|17|TRBJ2-4|TRBD2
CASSQEGLAGSKNIQYF
TGTGCCAGCAGCCAAGAGGGACTAGCGGGATCCAAAAACATTCAGTACTTC
>TRBV28|many|15|TRBJ1-1|-
CASSLEGGERTEAFF
TGTGCCAGCAGTTTAGAAGGGGGGGAACGCACTGAAGCTTTCTTT
>TRBV5-1|-|12|TRBJ2-2|-
CASRRADGELFF
TGCGCCAGCAGGCGGGCGGACGGGGAGCTGTTTTTT
>TRBV6-1|many|15|TRBJ1-5|-
CASRMEVGWNQPQHF
TGTGCCAGCCGGATGGAAGTAGGGTGGAATCAGCCCCAGCATTTT
>TRBV28|many|19|TRBJ2-7|TRBD2
CASSLWVSGATDGDYEQYF
TGTGCCAGCAGTTTATGGGTTAGCGGGGCTACAGACGGGGACTACGAGCAGTACTTC
>TRBV2|few|14|TRBJ1-1|TRBD1
CASSRGQGFTEAFF
TGTGCCAGCAGTAGGGGACAGGGTTTCACTGAAGCTTTCTTT
>TRBV3-1|-|15|TRBJ1-5|-
CASSQATGSNQPQHF
TGTGCCAGCAGCCAAGCTACAGGTAGCAATCAGCCCCAGCATTTT